This TCR beta chain was found in a study of cytomegalovirus exposure and HLA in healthy donors. The PCR made use of 60 Vbeta and 13 Jbeta primers. This table comes from immunoSEQ multiplex PCR, and its TCRdb copy is limited to in-frame clones, with some not included. The table includes about 150,000 clones, nearly 10% detected once. This clone came up a few times. Germline V gene data show CDR1 as MNHNY and CDR2 as SVGAGI (reference sequence). V was trimmed by 6 bases and J by 5 bases, leaving 7 bases between them. The CDR3 sequence is 11 residues long. The chain has TRBV6-6 and TRBJ1-2; no firm D call. The sequence derives from a man in his fifties or sixties in good health and CMV-seronegative. The sample consisted of PBMCs. The DNA of the CDR3 is TGTGCCAGCAGCCCCCGGTATGGCTACACCTTC. Protein sequence: CASSPRYGYTF.